This T cell receptor (beta chain) was documented in a study of cytomegalovirus exposure and HLA in healthy donors. V was pared by 1 base and J by 0 bases, with 13 bases between. The CDR3 extends over 16 amino acids. Germline CDR1 reads MGHRA; CDR2 reads YSYEKL. The PCR made use of 60 Vbeta and 13 Jbeta primers. Using immunoSEQ multiplex PCR, the repertoire was profiled, and TCRdb retains in-frame clones only, with some absent. Altogether tens of thousands of clones are present, around 60% being singletons, with the ten largest covering roughly 2%. At sampling all donors were nominally healthy, likely with unrecorded immune exposures.

The V gene is TRBV4-1, the J gene TRBJ2-7, with D possibly being TRBD2 (6 bases). This receptor was taken from a human donor in good health. The material sequenced was PBMCs. CDR3 DNA: TGCGCCAGCAGCCAAGTCTACGGGGGAGGCTCCTACGAGCAGTACTTC. This gives the protein CASSQVYGGGSYEQYF.